The following is a T cell receptor (beta chain) sequence with its context. Its antigen is currently unknown. The data originate from a study of T cells after yellow fever vaccination. Overall study context: Preparation used SMART-Seq v4 Ultra Low Input for the low-cell-number fractions. General study points: Compared with primary, the secondary response was weaker and peaked at day 5, not 15.

TCRdb re-derived calls from the 5' RACE reads in MiXCR, one entry per CDR3 protein. Of 150,000 to 200,000 distinct CDR3 sequences detected, approximately 6% appear once; the ten largest clones hold less than 3.5%. The source material was CD4+ T cells sorted from PBMCs, sampled on the day of the first yellow fever vaccination. The receptor was isolated from a man aged 18 to 30 who received the YFV17D yellow fever vaccine.

The DNA for the CDR3 is TGTGCCAGCAGCTTGAACTCCGGGACTAGTGCCTACGAGCAGTACTTC. As protein: CASSLNSGTSAYEQYF. This chain uses TRBV7-3 with TRBJ2-7; 8 nucleotides match TRBD2. Germline CDR1 SGHTA, CDR2 FQGTGA. The CDR3 totals 16 residues. The V and J ends lost 3 bases and 2 bases, in that order; junction bases with no gene match: 9.